This TCR beta chain comes out of a study of blood T cell repertoires in COVID-19. Overall study context: PBMCs, B-cell-depleted T cells, or T cells provided the cDNA or gDNA that made up the material.

Germline V gives CDR1 SGHAT, CDR2 FQNNGV. The CDR3 is 14 residues long. V lost 5 bases, J lost 9 bases, and 10 bases stayed unmatched. Clones were sequenced by immunoSEQ multiplex PCR, and TCRdb holds only the in-frame ones, with some missing. This table holds around 190,000 clones, approximately 85% found once. This receptor was identified in a woman younger than 30 who had recovered from COVID-19. What was sequenced was PBMCs or T cells enriched from blood (not recorded which). The rearrangement uses TRBV11-2 and TRBJ1-2; 9 bases are shared with TRBD1. The CDR3 DNA reads TGTGCCAGCAGCCCTCTGTTTGGGACAGGGAGCTACACCTTC. It is translated as CASSPLFGTGSYTF.